The 7 T cell receptor beta chains reported below all come from one sample, sequenced in a study of shared clonotypes between healthy human individuals. Sequencing was performed with immunoSEQ multiplex PCR; in TCRdb, only in-frame clones are kept and a portion is missing. The table records 1.5 million to 1.9 million clones, approximately 98% of them present only once. The sample comprised naive CD4+ T cells sorted from blood. Subset in this sample: CD45RA+ positively selected. These receptor sequences come from a man aged 30-40 years in good health.

The CDR3 DNA reads TGTGCCTTGGACAGGAACACTGAAGCTTTCTTT. Translated: CALDRNTEAFF. The gene calls are TRBV30 and TRBJ1-1; perhaps TRBD1 as D (6 bases). Germline V gene lookup returns CDR1 GTSNPN and CDR2 SVGIG (reference sequence). Trimming removed 7 bases at V and 1 base at J, with 7 bases between. This CDR3 is built from 11 residues.

Concerning this clone: The sample holds other DNA sequences that translate to the same CDR3. The chain joins TRBV5-1 to TRBJ2-1; 9 bases line up with TRBD1. Germline values: CDR1 SGHRS, CDR2 YFSETQ. This CDR3 contains 15 residues. V lost 3 bases to trimming and J lost 4 bases; unmatched junction nucleotides: 5. In DNA form, the CDR3 reads TGCGCCAGCAGCTCGGGGACAGGGATTTACAATGAGCAGTTCTTC. Translated, it gives CASSSGTGIYNEQFF.

The rearrangement uses TRBV19 and TRBJ2-7, with 14 bases that match TRBD2. Losses at the gene ends were 5 bases for V and 5 bases for J; bases not matched to a gene: 11. This CDR3 comprises 17 residues. CDR1 and CDR2 from the germline V gene are LNHDA and SQIVND (reference sequence). CDR3 in amino acids: CASSVPGTSGSIHEQYF. The CDR3 DNA reads TGTGCCAGTAGTGTCCCCGGGACTAGCGGGAGTATTCACGAGCAGTACTTC.

Of note for this clone: The sample has other DNA sequences that encode this CDR3 too. The gene calls are TRBV18 and TRBJ2-7; no clear D. This CDR3 is built from 13 residues. Trimming shortened V by 0 bases and J by 4 bases, and 7 bases separated the two germline ends. CDR1 and CDR2 from the germline V gene are KGHSH and LQKENI. The CDR3 DNA reads TGTGCCAGCTCACCACCATCCAGTTACGAGCAGTACTTC. It specifies CASSPPSSYEQYF.

V and J are TRBV19 and TRBJ2-2, with D maybe TRBD1 (6 bases). This CDR3 spans 14 amino acids. Germline V CDR1 and CDR2: LNHDA, SQIVND (reference sequence). V was pared by 8 bases and J by 6 bases, with 16 bases between. The CDR3 protein is CASGLAGVAGELFF. DNA of the CDR3: TGTGCCAGTGGGCTAGCAGGGGTGGCCGGGGAGCTGTTTTTT. Complete variable domain (other parts from reference TRBV19 and TRBJ2-2): DGGITQSPKYLFRKEGQNVTLSCEQNLNHDAMYWYRQDPGQGLRLIYYSQIVNDFQKGDIAEGYSVSREKKESFPLTVTSAQKNPTAFYLCASGLAGVAGELFFGEGSRLTVL.

Comments on this clone: This same CDR3 is encoded by further DNA sequences in the sample. V gene TRBV28 combines with J gene TRBJ2-7, with 9 positions matching TRBD1. The CDR3 is made up of 15 amino acids. Germline CDR1 reads MDHEN; CDR2 reads SYDVKM. After removal of 5 bases from V and 2 bases from J, the junction contained 7 bases not matched to a gene. The DNA of the CDR3 is TGTGCCAGCAGTACTCTCGGGACAGGGACCTACGAGCAGTACTTC. Translated: CASSTLGTGTYEQYF.

The V and J genes are TRBV6-5 and TRBJ1-5; 7 bases map to TRBD1. Germline V gene sequence: CDR1 MNHEY, CDR2 SVGAGI. This CDR3 contains 14 residues. Losses at the gene ends were 5 bases for V and 5 bases for J; bases not matched to a gene: 6. The CDR3 is CASSPGQWDQPQHF. Written as DNA, the CDR3 is TGTGCCAGCAGTCCGGGACAGTGGGATCAGCCCCAGCATTTT.